One T cell receptor (beta chain) is described in this entry. The CDR3 sequence is 13 residues long. With 6 bases removed from V and 8 bases from J, the gap between germline ends came to 14 bases. The data originate from a study of blood T cell repertoires in COVID-19. Overall study context: Acute and convalescent COVID-19 samples came from the United States, Italy and Spain. From T cells, B-cell-depleted T cells, or PBMCs came the material, which was cDNA or gDNA.

Per the authors' pipeline: Estimation of nucleated cell counts relied on the amplification of reference gene primers. Produced via immunoSEQ multiplex PCR; TCRdb's table is partial and in-frame only. The DNA gave D and trimming, while V, J and clone size come from that table. This table has about 52,000 clones, 85% to 90% appearing once. The origin of this receptor is a man between 65 and 79 years old with acute or convalescent COVID-19. Material: peripheral blood. This chain connects TRBV12-3 or TRBV12-4 to TRBJ2-1, with D perhaps matching TRBD1 (6 bases). The CDR3 protein is CASRNFGGDEQFF. The DNA for the CDR3 is TGTGCCAGCAGAAATTTTGGGGGCGATGAGCAGTTCTTC.